The source of this TCR beta chain is a study of Ad26.COV2.S vaccination and SARS-CoV-2 variants. General study points: The TCR-based breadth and depth measures might underestimate overall T cell responses. CD8+ and CD4+ T cells specific for spike reportedly responded with substantial breadth after vaccination.

Treatment given: some 19 received Ad26.COV2.S at low or high dose, single or two shots; about five received placebo; per-sample allocation not given. Following the first vaccine or placebo injection, samples were taken on day 63. The protocol was immunoSEQ multiplex PCR, while the TCRdb copy is restricted to in-frame clones and leaves out a portion. The table lists a few hundred thousand clones, less than 95% of them singletons. There are 14 residues in the CDR3. J lost 4 bases, V lost 5 bases, and 3 bases had no gene match. Germline V gives CDR1 SGHVS, CDR2 FQNEAQ. Worth noting for this clone: Its target is unknown.

This clonotype was sampled from a person aged 18 to 65 who received the Ad26.COV2.S COVID-19 vaccine or a placebo. The rearrangement links TRBV7-8 to TRBJ2-1; 9 bases are shared with TRBD2. The specimen was peripheral blood, collected in a trial of Ad26.COV2.S vaccine versus placebo. As DNA, the CDR3 is TGTGCCAGCAGCCGACTAGCGGAGTACAATGAGCAGTTCTTC. This translates into CASSRLAEYNEQFF.